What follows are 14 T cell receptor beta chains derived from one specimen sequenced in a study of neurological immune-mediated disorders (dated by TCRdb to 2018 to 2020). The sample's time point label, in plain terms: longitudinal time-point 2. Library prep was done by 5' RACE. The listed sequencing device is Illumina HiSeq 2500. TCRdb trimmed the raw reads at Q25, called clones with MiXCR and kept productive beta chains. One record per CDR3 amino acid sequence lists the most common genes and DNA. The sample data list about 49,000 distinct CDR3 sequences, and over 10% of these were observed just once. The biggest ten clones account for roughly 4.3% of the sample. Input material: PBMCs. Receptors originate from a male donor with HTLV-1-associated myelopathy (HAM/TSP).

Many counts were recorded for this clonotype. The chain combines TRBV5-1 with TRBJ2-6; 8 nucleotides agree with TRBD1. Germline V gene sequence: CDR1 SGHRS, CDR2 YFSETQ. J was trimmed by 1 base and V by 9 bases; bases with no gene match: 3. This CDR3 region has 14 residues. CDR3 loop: CAIGTGSGANVLTF. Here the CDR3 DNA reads TGCGCCATCGGGACAGGATCTGGGGCCAACGTCCTGACTTTC.

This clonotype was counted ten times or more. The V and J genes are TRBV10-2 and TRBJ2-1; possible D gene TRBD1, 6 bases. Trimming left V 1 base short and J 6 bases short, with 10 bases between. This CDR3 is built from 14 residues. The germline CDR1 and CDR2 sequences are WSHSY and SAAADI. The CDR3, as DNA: TGCGCCAGCAGTGAGTATAGGGGGATCAATGAGCAGTTCTTC. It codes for CASSEYRGINEQFF.

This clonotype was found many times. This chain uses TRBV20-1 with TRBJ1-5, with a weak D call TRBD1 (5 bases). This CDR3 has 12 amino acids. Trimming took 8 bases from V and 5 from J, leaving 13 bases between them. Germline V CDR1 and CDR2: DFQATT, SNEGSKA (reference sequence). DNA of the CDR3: TGCAGTACTGGGGACGTTGATCAGCCCCAGCATTTT. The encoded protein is CSTGDVDQPQHF.

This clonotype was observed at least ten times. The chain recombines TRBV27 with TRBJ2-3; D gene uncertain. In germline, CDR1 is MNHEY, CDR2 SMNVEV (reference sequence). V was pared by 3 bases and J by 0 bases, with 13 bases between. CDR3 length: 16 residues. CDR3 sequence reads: CASSLVDTRSTDTQYF. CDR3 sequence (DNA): TGTGCCAGCAGTTTGGTTGATACACGTAGCACAGATACGCAGTATTTT.

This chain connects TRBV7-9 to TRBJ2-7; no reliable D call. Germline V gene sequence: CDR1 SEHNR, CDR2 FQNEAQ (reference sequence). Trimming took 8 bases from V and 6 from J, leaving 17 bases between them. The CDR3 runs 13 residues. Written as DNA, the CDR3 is TGTGCCAGCCGCGTAAAAAACAGTGGCGAGCAGTACTTC. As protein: CASRVKNSGEQYF.

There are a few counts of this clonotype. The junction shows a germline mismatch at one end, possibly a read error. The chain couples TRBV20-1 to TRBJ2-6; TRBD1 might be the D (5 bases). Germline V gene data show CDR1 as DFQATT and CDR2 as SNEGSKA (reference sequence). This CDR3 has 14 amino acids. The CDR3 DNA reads TGCAGTGCTAGAAGGTTATCTGGGGCCGACGTCCTGAATTTC. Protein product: CSARRLSGADVLNF.

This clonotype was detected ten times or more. The CDR3 is CASSYIPVLSGNTIYF. The DNA for the CDR3 is TGTGCCAGCAGTTACATTCCTGTTCTCTCTGGAAACACCATATATTTT. This chain joins TRBV6-5 and TRBJ1-3, with D unclear. CDR1 and CDR2 (germline): MNHEY, SVGAGI. The CDR3 covers 16 residues. Between the trimmed V and J ends, which lost 2 bases and 0 bases, there was a span of 11 bases.

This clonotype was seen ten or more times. The CDR3 coding sequence is TGCGCCAGCAGCCAGAGCGCGGCTACTTCGACCGGGCAGTACTTC. Encoded protein: CASSQSAATSTGQYF. The chain couples TRBV4-3 to TRBJ2-7; D gene ambiguous. The CDR3 is 15 residues long. Looked up from germline, CDR1 is LGHNA and CDR2 is YSLEER. V lost 3 bases, J lost 9 bases, and 21 bases lay in between.

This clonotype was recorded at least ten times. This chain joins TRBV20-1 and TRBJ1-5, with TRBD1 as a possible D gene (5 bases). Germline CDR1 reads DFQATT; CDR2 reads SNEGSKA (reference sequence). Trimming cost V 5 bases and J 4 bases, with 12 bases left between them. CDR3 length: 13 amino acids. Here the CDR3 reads CSARQQINQPQHF. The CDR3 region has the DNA TGCAGTGCTCGACAGCAGATTAATCAGCCCCAGCATTTT.

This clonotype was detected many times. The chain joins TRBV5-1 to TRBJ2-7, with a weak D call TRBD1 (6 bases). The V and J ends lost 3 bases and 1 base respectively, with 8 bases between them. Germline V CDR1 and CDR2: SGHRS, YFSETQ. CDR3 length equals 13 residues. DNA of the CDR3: TGCGCCAGCAGCTGGGACAAATCCTACGAGCAGTACTTC. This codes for CASSWDKSYEQYF.

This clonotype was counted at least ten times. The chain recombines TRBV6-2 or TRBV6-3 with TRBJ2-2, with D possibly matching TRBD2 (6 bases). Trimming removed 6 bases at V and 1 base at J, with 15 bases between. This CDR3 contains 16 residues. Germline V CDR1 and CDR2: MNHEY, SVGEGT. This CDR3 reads CASSLGHGRNTGELFF. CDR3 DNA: TGTGCCAGCAGCCTTGGACACGGGAGGAACACCGGGGAGCTGTTTTTT.

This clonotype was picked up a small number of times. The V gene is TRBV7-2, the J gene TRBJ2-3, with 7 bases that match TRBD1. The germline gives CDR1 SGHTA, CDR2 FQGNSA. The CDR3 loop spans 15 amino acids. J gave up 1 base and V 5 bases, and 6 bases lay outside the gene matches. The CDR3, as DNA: TGTGCCAGCAGCCCCCTCGGGACAGGCACAGATACGCAGTATTTT. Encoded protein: CASSPLGTGTDTQYF. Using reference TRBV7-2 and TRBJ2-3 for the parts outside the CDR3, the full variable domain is GAGVSQSPSNKVTEKGKDVELRCDPISGHTALYWYRQSLGQGLEFLIYFQGNSAPDKSGLPSDRFSAERTGGSVSTLTIQRTQQEDSAVYLCASSPLGTGTDTQYFGPGTRLTVL.

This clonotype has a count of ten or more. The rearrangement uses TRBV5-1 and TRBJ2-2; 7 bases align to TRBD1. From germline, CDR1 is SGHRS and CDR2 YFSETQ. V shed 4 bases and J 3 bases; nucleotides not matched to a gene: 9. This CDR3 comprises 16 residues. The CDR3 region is CASSPFDRADTGELFF. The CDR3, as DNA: TGCGCCAGCAGCCCTTTTGACAGGGCGGACACCGGGGAGCTGTTTTTT.

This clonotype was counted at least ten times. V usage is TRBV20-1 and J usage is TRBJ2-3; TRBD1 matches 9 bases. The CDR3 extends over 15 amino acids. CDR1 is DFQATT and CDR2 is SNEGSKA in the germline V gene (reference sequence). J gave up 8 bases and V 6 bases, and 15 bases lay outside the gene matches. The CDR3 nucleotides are TGCAGTGCCTTATCGACAGGGGGTATCTTTGGTACGCAGTATTTT. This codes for CSALSTGGIFGTQYF.